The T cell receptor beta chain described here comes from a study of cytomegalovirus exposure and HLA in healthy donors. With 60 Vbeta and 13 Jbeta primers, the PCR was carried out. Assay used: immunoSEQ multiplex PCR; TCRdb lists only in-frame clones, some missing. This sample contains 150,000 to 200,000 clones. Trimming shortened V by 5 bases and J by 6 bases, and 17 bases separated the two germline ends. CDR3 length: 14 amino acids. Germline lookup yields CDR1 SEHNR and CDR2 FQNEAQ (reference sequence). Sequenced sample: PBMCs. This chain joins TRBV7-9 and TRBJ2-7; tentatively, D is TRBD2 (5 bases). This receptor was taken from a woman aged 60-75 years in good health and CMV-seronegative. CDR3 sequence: CASSDTRRGSEQYF. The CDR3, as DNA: TGTGCCAGCAGCGACACACGCAGAGGGAGCGAGCAGTACTTC.